This TCR beta chain emerged from a study of control samples from healthy donors and cancer patients. Produced via immunoSEQ multiplex PCR; TCRdb's table is partial and in-frame only. The sample has about 180,000 clones, around 90% seen once. Trimming took 6 bases from V and 3 from J; bases not matched to a gene: 14. Germline CDR1 MNHEY, CDR2 SMNVEV (reference sequence). The CDR3 runs to 17 residues. The sequenced sample consisted of blood. This clonotype originated in a woman aged 40-49 years in good health. The chain recombines TRBV27 with TRBJ2-3, with TRBD2 matching over 8 bases. The chain's CDR3 is CASSRGGTSGVTDTQYF. CDR3 sequence (DNA): TGTGCCAGCAGCCGTGGGGGTACTAGCGGAGTTACAGATACGCAGTATTTT.